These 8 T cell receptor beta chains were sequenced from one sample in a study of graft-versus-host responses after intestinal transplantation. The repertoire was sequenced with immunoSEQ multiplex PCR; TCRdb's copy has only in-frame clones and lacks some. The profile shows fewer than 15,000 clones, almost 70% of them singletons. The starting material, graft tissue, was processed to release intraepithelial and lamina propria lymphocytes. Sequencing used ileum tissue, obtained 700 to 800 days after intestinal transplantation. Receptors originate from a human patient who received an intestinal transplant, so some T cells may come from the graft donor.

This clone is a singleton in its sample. In nucleotides, the CDR3 is TGTGCCAGCAGCGCAGCGGGAGCCCCCTACAATGAGCAGTTCTTC. Protein: CASSAAGAPYNEQFF. The J gene is TRBJ2-1, the V gene TRBV27; 8 bases are shared with TRBD2. Germline values: CDR1 MNHEY, CDR2 SMNVEV (reference sequence). CDR3 length equals 15 residues. V lost 6 bases and J lost 2; bases outside the gene matches: 6.

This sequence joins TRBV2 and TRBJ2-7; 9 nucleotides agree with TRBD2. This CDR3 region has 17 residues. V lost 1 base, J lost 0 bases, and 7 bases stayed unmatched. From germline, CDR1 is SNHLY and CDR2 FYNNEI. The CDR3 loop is CASSEGWTSELSYEQYF. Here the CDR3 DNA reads TGTGCCAGCAGTGAAGGCTGGACTAGCGAGCTCTCCTACGAGCAGTACTTC.

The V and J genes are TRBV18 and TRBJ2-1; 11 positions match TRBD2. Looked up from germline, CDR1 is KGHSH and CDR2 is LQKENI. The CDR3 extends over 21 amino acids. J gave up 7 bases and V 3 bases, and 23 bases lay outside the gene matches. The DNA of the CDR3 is TGTGCCAGCTCACCCAACTATAATGCAAGATTTAGCGGGAGGGCCCCAAATGAGCAGTTCTTC. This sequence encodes CASSPNYNARFSGRAPNEQFF.

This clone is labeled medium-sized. CDR3 nucleotides: TGCGCCAGCAGTGCAGCAGGCCCCAGCTCACCCCTCCACTTT. This sequence encodes CASSAAGPSSPLHF. The chain uses TRBV10-2 and TRBJ1-6; no definite D call. Trimming stripped 4 bases from V and 10 bases from J, with 14 bases between. Per germline, CDR1 WSHSY and CDR2 SAAADI. This CDR3 region has 14 residues.

DNA of the CDR3: TGCGCCAGCAGCCCGGGACTGAACTACGAGCAGTACTTC. Translated: CASSPGLNYEQYF. J is TRBJ2-7 and V is TRBV5-1; TRBD2 might be the D (6 bases). The CDR3 runs 13 residues. In germline, CDR1 is SGHRS, CDR2 YFSETQ. V lost 4 bases to trimming and J lost 3 bases, with 11 bases between them.

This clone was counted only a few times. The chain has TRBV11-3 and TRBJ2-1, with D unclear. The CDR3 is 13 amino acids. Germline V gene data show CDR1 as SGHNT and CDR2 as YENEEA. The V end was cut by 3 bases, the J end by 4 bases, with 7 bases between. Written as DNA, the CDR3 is TGTGCCAGCAGCTTGGGCAGGTACAATGAGCAGTTCTTC. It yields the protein CASSLGRYNEQFF.

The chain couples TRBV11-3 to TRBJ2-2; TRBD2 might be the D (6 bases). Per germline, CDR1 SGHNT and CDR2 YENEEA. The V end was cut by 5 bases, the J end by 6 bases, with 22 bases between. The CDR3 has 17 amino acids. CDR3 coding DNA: TGTGCCAGCAGCACCTACCGGGGGAGGCCGGGGGCCGGGGAGCTGTTTTTT. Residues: CASSTYRGRPGAGELFF.

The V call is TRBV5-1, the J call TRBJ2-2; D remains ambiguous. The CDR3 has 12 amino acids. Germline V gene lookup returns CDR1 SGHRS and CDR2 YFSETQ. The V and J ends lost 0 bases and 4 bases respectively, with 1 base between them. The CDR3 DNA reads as TGCGCCAGCAGCTTGGCCACCGGGGAGCTGTTTTTT. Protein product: CASSLATGELFF.